This TCR beta chain was recovered during a study of T-cell reconstitution after alpha-beta-depleted transplantation in children. Per germline, CDR1 GTSNPN and CDR2 SVGIG (reference sequence). The CDR3 has 15 residues. V shed 5 bases and J shed 6 bases, with 23 bases lying between them. TCRbeta library preparation incorporated unique molecular identifiers. TCRdb fed the PCR reads into MiXCR, producing one record per CDR3 protein. The repertoire has some 76,000 distinct CDR3 sequences, under 13% of them found once; the top ten carry roughly 13%. Study observations and caveats: Newly produced T cells mostly provided counts and TCRbeta diversity after one year, as hyperexpanded clones declined. Approximately two months post-transplant, alpha-beta T cells reportedly originated from several hundred expanded graft clones. Surviving recipient cells, namely T cells and thymic progenitors, were the source of high day-60 TCRbeta diversity in some patients.

This clonotype came up many times. The antigen is undetermined. The sequencing here drew on PBMCs, taken before TCRalphabeta/CD19-depleted stem cell transplant. The J gene is TRBJ2-7, the V gene TRBV30; no clear D. This clonotype originated in a boy between 10 and 17 years old with acute myeloid leukemia, due to receive a stem cell transplant. The CDR3 DNA is TGTGCCTGGGACAACGGGCTAACTGGCGCCCTCGAGCAGTACTTC. Residues: CAWDNGLTGALEQYF.